The entry that follows covers one TCR beta chain sequence. Its antigen is undetermined. This record belongs to a study of blood T cells in healthy people across ages. Broader study findings: There was no known CMV status for donors, so expanded clonotype changes were possibly confounded.

Sample-barcoded 5' priming and a J-beta primer mix drove a second PCR of about 6 to 12 cycles. TCRdb processed the 5' RACE reads anew with MiXCR; each CDR3 protein has one entry. The data contain more than 1,400,000 distinct CDR3 sequences, roughly 40% of them singletons. Sequencing input: blood. The source is a woman between 18 and 29 years old in good health.

The DNA of the CDR3 is TGCAGCGTTGAAGCGGAGTCATACGAGCAGTACTTC. Encoded protein: CSVEAESYEQYF. The chain is built from TRBV29-1 and TRBJ2-7, with D hard to call. Per the germline V gene, CDR1 is SQVTM and CDR2 is ANQGSEA. V shed 1 base and J shed 4 bases, with 8 bases lying between them. This CDR3 region has 12 residues.